This is a list of T cell receptor beta chains from one sample in a study of T cell repertoires in cytomegalovirus infection. TCRdb reprocessed the reads via MiXCR and lists one record per CDR3 protein. The sample holds approximately 140,000 distinct CDR3 sequences, almost 9% seen once. Sequencing was done on a sample of PBMCs. Source of these receptors: a human donor in good health (CMV status not recorded). Some clones in this sample may be carry-over from other donors' samples. The CDR3 runs from the conserved cysteine through the conserved F or W. D genes are given only for firm matches. Size is omitted from some rows. Given values are once, few, many or a class for expanded clones.

CDR3 protein: CASRRSGGAPDEQFF
CDR3 DNA: TGTGCCAGCAGGCGTAGCGGGGGGGCCCCCGATGAGCAGTTCTTC
V gene: TRBV2
clone size: many
J gene: TRBJ2-1
D gene: TRBD2

CDR3 protein: CASSFSPGTRTDTQYF
CDR3 DNA: TGTGCCAGCAGCTTTAGTCCCGGGACTCGCACAGATACGCAGTATTTT
V gene: TRBV7-2
clone size: many
J gene: TRBJ2-3
D gene: NA

CDR3 protein: CSAVPLGTSYNEQFF
CDR3 DNA: TGCAGTGCAGTACCACTCGGAACCTCCTACAATGAGCAGTTCTTC
V gene: TRBV20-1
clone size: many
J gene: TRBJ2-1
D gene: NA

CDR3 protein: CASSLLTGELFF
CDR3 DNA: TGTGCCAGTAGTCTACTCACCGGGGAGCTGTTTTTT
V gene: TRBV19
clone size: many
J gene: TRBJ2-2
D gene: NA

CDR3 protein: CASSLAGGQGQETQYF
CDR3 DNA: TGTGCCAGCAGCCTAGCGGGGGGCCAGGGGCAAGAGACCCAGTACTTC
V gene: TRBV7-2
clone size: many
J gene: TRBJ2-5
D gene: TRBD2

CDR3 protein: CASSVVAGTAMNTEAFF
CDR3 DNA: TGTGCCAGCAGTGTCGTCGCCGGGACAGCTATGAACACTGAAGCTTTCTTT
V gene: TRBV12-3/TRBV12-4
clone size: many
J gene: TRBJ1-1
D gene: TRBD1

CDR3 protein: CASSRLVNTEAFF
CDR3 DNA: TGTGCCAGCAGCCGTTTGGTGAACACTGAAGCTTTCTTT
V gene: TRBV28
clone size: many
J gene: TRBJ1-1
D gene: NA

CDR3 protein: CSARRGTYEQFF
CDR3 DNA: TGCAGTGCTAGACGGGGGACGTATGAGCAGTTCTTC
V gene: TRBV20-1
clone size: once
J gene: TRBJ2-1
D gene: NA

CDR3 protein: CASSVDLWTDSYNSPLHF
CDR3 DNA: TGTGCCAGCAGCGTAGATCTCTGGACGGATTCCTATAATTCACCCCTCCACTTT
V gene: TRBV9
clone size: many
J gene: TRBJ1-6
D gene: NA

CDR3 protein: CASSLNSNQPQHF
CDR3 DNA: TGTGCCAGCAGTTTAAATAGCAATCAGCCCCAGCATTTT
V gene: TRBV12-3/TRBV12-4
clone size: many
J gene: TRBJ1-5
D gene: NA

CDR3 protein: CASSLGGAGDYEQYF
CDR3 DNA: TGTGCCAGCAGTTTAGGAGGCGCAGGAGACTACGAGCAGTACTTC
V gene: TRBV28
clone size: many
J gene: TRBJ2-7
D gene: NA

CDR3 protein: CASSHRATNEKLFF
CDR3 DNA: TGTGCCAGCAGCCACAGAGCAACTAATGAAAAACTGTTTTTT
V gene: TRBV7-2
clone size: many
J gene: TRBJ1-4
D gene: NA

CDR3 protein: CASNPPVGGGSGETQYF
CDR3 DNA: TGTGCCAGCAACCCCCCGGTTGGCGGGGGTTCGGGGGAGACCCAGTACTTC
V gene: TRBV5-6
clone size: NA
J gene: TRBJ2-5
D gene: TRBD2

CDR3 protein: CASSIGTKLNYGYTF
CDR3 DNA: TGTGCCAGTAGTATAGGGACAAAGTTAAACTATGGCTACACCTTC
V gene: TRBV19
clone size: many
J gene: TRBJ1-2
D gene: NA

CDR3 protein: CASSLDAPDEQYF
CDR3 DNA: TGTGCCAGCAGCTTAGACGCCCCCGACGAGCAGTACTTC
V gene: TRBV7-9
clone size: many
J gene: TRBJ2-7
D gene: NA

CDR3 protein: CASSLGGGPAEQFF
CDR3 DNA: TGTGCCAGCAGCTTAGGTGGGGGTCCAGCAGAGCAGTTCTTC
V gene: TRBV7-8
clone size: few
J gene: TRBJ2-1
D gene: NA

CDR3 protein: CASSGPAFGGRLDTQYF
CDR3 DNA: TGTGCCAGCAGTGGGCCAGCCTTCGGGGGGCGTTTGGATACGCAGTATTTT
V gene: TRBV2
clone size: many
J gene: TRBJ2-3
D gene: NA

CDR3 protein: CSARDSGQGWNTEAFF
CDR3 DNA: TGCAGTGCTAGAGATTCCGGGCAGGGATGGAACACTGAAGCTTTCTTT
V gene: TRBV20-1
clone size: few
J gene: TRBJ1-1
D gene: NA

CDR3 protein: CTSSRPKDAGSGANVLTF
CDR3 DNA: TGTACCAGCAGCCGACCAAAAGATGCCGGCTCTGGGGCCAACGTCCTGACTTTC
V gene: TRBV28
clone size: once
J gene: TRBJ2-6
D gene: NA

CDR3 protein: CASSSEAYGYTF
CDR3 DNA: TGCGCCAGCAGCTCGGAGGCCTATGGCTACACCTTC
V gene: TRBV5-1
clone size: few
J gene: TRBJ1-2
D gene: NA

CDR3 protein: CASSSYGEQFF
CDR3 DNA: TGTGCCAGCAGCTCGTACGGCGAGCAGTTCTTC
V gene: TRBV11-2
clone size: NA
J gene: TRBJ2-1
D gene: NA

CDR3 protein: CSARRLAGGYEQYF
CDR3 DNA: TGCAGTGCTAGAAGACTAGCGGGGGGGTACGAGCAGTACTTC
V gene: TRBV20-1
clone size: few
J gene: TRBJ2-7
D gene: TRBD2

CDR3 protein: CASSLGLIETQYF
CDR3 DNA: TGTGCCAGCAGCCTGGGACTTATAGAGACCCAGTACTTC
V gene: TRBV7-2
clone size: many
J gene: TRBJ2-5
D gene: NA

CDR3 protein: CASTGENSPLHF
CDR3 DNA: TGTGCCAGCACAGGGGAAAATTCACCCCTCCACTTT
V gene: TRBV28
clone size: many
J gene: TRBJ1-6
D gene: NA

CDR3 protein: CASSQEFTVGTEAFF
CDR3 DNA: TGCGCCAGCAGCCAAGAATTTACCGTGGGGACTGAAGCTTTCTTT
V gene: TRBV4-1
clone size: NA
J gene: TRBJ1-1
D gene: NA

CDR3 protein: CASTHDPGTGEKLFF
CDR3 DNA: TGTGCCAGCACTCATGACCCAGGGACCGGTGAAAAACTGTTTTTT
V gene: TRBV28
clone size: few
J gene: TRBJ1-4
D gene: NA

CDR3 protein: CASSTPRGGGADTQYF
CDR3 DNA: TGTGCCAGCAGCACCCCGCGGGGGGGCGGGGCAGATACGCAGTATTTT
V gene: TRBV7-2
clone size: many
J gene: TRBJ2-3
D gene: TRBD2

CDR3 protein: CASSTGSNYGYTF
CDR3 DNA: TGTGCCAGCAGTACAGGTTCGAACTATGGCTACACCTTC
V gene: TRBV6-5
clone size: few
J gene: TRBJ1-2
D gene: NA

CDR3 protein: CASSSPPGRTPQYF
CDR3 DNA: TGTGCCAGCAGTTCACCCCCGGGGAGGACCCCCCAGTACTTC
V gene: TRBV12-3/TRBV12-4
clone size: many
J gene: TRBJ2-5
D gene: NA

CDR3 protein: CASSYTKTGELFF
CDR3 DNA: TGTGCCAGCAGTTATACCAAGACCGGGGAGCTGTTTTTT
V gene: TRBV6-5
clone size: many
J gene: TRBJ2-2
D gene: NA

CDR3 protein: CATREGSSTDTQYF
CDR3 DNA: TGTGCCACCCGGGAAGGGTCTAGCACAGATACGCAGTATTTT
V gene: TRBV2
clone size: many
J gene: TRBJ2-3
D gene: NA

CDR3 protein: CASSLGGTNYGYTF
CDR3 DNA: TGTGCCAGCAGTCTGGGAGGGACTAACTATGGCTACACCTTC
V gene: TRBV28
clone size: NA
J gene: TRBJ1-2
D gene: NA

CDR3 protein: CASSLVGGLVLHF
CDR3 DNA: TGTGCCAGCAGCTTGGTGGGGGGGCTCGTCCTCCACTTT
V gene: TRBV5-4
clone size: many
J gene: TRBJ1-6
D gene: NA

CDR3 protein: CASRDRGRETEAFF
CDR3 DNA: TGTGCCAGCAGGGACAGGGGGCGGGAGACTGAAGCTTTCTTT
V gene: TRBV3-1
clone size: NA
J gene: TRBJ1-1
D gene: TRBD1

CDR3 protein: CASSSPTDNYGYTF
CDR3 DNA: TGTGCCAGCAGTTCCCCGACGGATAACTATGGCTACACCTTC
V gene: TRBV6-5
clone size: few
J gene: TRBJ1-2
D gene: NA

CDR3 protein: CASSSLTSGGYNEQFF
CDR3 DNA: TGTGCCAGCAGCTCCCTTACTAGCGGGGGGTACAATGAGCAGTTCTTC
V gene: TRBV7-6
clone size: many
J gene: TRBJ2-1
D gene: TRBD2

CDR3 protein: CSASAPGQGPNIQYF
CDR3 DNA: TGCAGTGCTAGCGCCCCGGGACAGGGGCCAAACATTCAGTACTTC
V gene: TRBV20-1
clone size: medium-sized
J gene: TRBJ2-4
D gene: TRBD1

CDR3 protein: CASSFYSGETSTDTQYF
CDR3 DNA: TGTGCCAGCAGCTTCTATAGCGGGGAGACTAGCACAGATACGCAGTATTTT
V gene: TRBV11-1
clone size: many
J gene: TRBJ2-3
D gene: TRBD2

CDR3 protein: CASSLFPTVGEAFF
CDR3 DNA: TGTGCCAGCAGCTTATTTCCTACGGTAGGGGAAGCTTTCTTT
V gene: TRBV7-2
clone size: many
J gene: TRBJ1-1
D gene: NA

CDR3 protein: CAISEVAGDNEQFF
CDR3 DNA: TGTGCCATCAGTGAAGTGGCAGGAGACAATGAGCAGTTCTTC
V gene: TRBV10-3
clone size: many
J gene: TRBJ2-1
D gene: NA

CDR3 protein: CASTLGREQYF
CDR3 DNA: TGTGCCAGCACCCTAGGGAGGGAGCAGTACTTC
V gene: TRBV27
clone size: many
J gene: TRBJ2-7
D gene: NA

CDR3 protein: CSADSGGGSYNEQFF
CDR3 DNA: TGCAGTGCCGATAGCGGGGGGGGGTCCTACAATGAGCAGTTCTTC
V gene: TRBV20-1
clone size: NA
J gene: TRBJ2-1
D gene: TRBD2